This T cell receptor (beta chain) was sequenced in a study of radiotherapy plus CTLA-4 blockade in lung cancer. The data were produced by immunoSEQ multiplex PCR, yet TCRdb's version contains in-frame clones alone and is incomplete. The repertoire has roughly 30,000 clones, 78% of them found once; the top ten carry 7.5%. The V and J ends lost 1 base and 4 bases respectively, with 11 bases between them. The CDR3 is 15 residues long. Per the germline V gene, CDR1 is LNHNV and CDR2 is YYDKDF (reference sequence). The sample consisted of peripheral blood, taken from a patient treated with radiotherapy plus ipilimumab. The TCR was taken from a human donor with non-small cell lung cancer who had stable disease on radiotherapy plus ipilimumab. The chain employs TRBV15 and TRBJ1-5; no clear D gene. The CDR3 loop reads CATSRAGITNQPQHF. In DNA, the CDR3 is TGTGCCACCAGCAGAGCCGGGATCACAAATCAGCCCCAGCATTTT. Complete variable domain (other parts from reference TRBV15 and TRBJ1-5): DAMVIQNPRYQVTQFGKPVTLSCSQTLNHNVMYWYQQKSSQAPKLLFHYYDKDFNNEADTPDNFQSRRPNTSFCFLDIRSPGLGDTAMYLCATSRAGITNQPQHFGDGTRLSIL.